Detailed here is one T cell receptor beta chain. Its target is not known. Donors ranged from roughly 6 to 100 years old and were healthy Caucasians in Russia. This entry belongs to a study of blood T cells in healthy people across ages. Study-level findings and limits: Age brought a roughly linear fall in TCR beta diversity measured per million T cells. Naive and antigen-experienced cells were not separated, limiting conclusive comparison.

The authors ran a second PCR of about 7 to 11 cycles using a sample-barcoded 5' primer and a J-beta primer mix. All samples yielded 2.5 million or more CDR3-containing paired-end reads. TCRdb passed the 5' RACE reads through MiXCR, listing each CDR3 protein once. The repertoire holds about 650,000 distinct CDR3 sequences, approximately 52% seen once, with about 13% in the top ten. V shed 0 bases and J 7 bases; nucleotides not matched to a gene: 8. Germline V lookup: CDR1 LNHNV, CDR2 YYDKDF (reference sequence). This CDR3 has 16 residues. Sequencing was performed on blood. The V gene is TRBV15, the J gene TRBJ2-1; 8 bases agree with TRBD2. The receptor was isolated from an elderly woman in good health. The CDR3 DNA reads TGTGCCACCAGCAGAGATAGGAGCGGGAGTTCAAATGAGCAGTTCTTC. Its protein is CATSRDRSGSSNEQFF.